The 31 T cell receptor beta chains listed next were all sequenced from one sample in a study of T cells in Graves' hyperthyroidism and ophthalmopathy. RNA transcripts were the template for amplifying TCR beta CDR3 regions. In the first-round RT-PCR of the TCR CDR3, the HTBI primer set was used. TCRdb fed the multiplex PCR reads into MiXCR, producing one record per CDR3 protein. The repertoire has 500,000 or so distinct CDR3 sequences, roughly 17% of them found once; the top ten carry 15% to 20%. Sequencing used blood. The receptors originated from a woman under 30 with Graves' ophthalmopathy.

This clonotype occurred many times. The chain links TRBV20-1 to TRBJ2-5; 15 positions match TRBD2. J gave up 0 bases and V 5 bases, and 10 bases lay outside the gene matches. This CDR3 contains 18 residues. Germline CDR1 reads DFQATT; CDR2 reads SNEGSKA (reference sequence). CDR3 sequence reads: CSAPTGTSGGLYQETQYF. The DNA of the CDR3 is TGCAGTGCTCCGACCGGGACTAGCGGGGGGCTGTACCAAGAGACCCAGTACTTC.

This clonotype was detected ten times or more. V and J are TRBV29-1 and TRBJ1-2; TRBD1 aligns across 9 bases. This CDR3 contains 11 residues. Germline lookup yields CDR1 SQVTM and CDR2 ANQGSEA. The CDR3 nucleotides read TGCACCGTGACAGGGGGAGGTGGCTACACCTTC. Amino acid sequence: CTVTGGGGYTF.

The chain combines TRBV20-1 with TRBJ1-2; no clear D. Deletions cut 2 bases from V and 6 bases from J, with 13 bases between. In germline, CDR1 is DFQATT, CDR2 SNEGSKA (reference sequence). There are 13 residues in the CDR3. DNA for the CDR3: TGCAGTGCTAGACACCCGAGAATACATGGCTACACCTTC. This gives the protein CSARHPRIHGYTF.

The table lists this clonotype with many counts. The V gene is TRBV20-1, the J gene TRBJ1-1; TRBD1 is a possible D gene (5 bases). The CDR3 extends over 13 amino acids. CDR1 is DFQATT, CDR2 SNEGSKA, per germline (reference sequence). V dropped 2 bases and J dropped 5 bases, with 12 bases sitting between them. The CDR3 sequence is CSARWGLRTEAFF. CDR3 sequence (DNA): TGCAGTGCTAGATGGGGGTTAAGGACTGAAGCTTTCTTT.

The table lists this clonotype with a few counts. The chain couples TRBV27 to TRBJ1-2; tentative D call: TRBD1 (6 bases). The germline CDR1 and CDR2 sequences are MNHEY and SMNVEV (reference sequence). This CDR3 region has 16 residues. V was clipped by 1 base and J by 2 bases, with 14 bases between them. The CDR3 reads CASSLLRGASNYGYTF. The CDR3 region has the DNA TGTGCCAGCAGTTTATTACGGGGGGCGTCAAACTATGGCTACACCTTC.

The sample holds a few counts of this clonotype. The genes are TRBV4-3 and TRBJ1-1, with unresolved D. The CDR3 is 13 amino acids. V dropped 1 base and J dropped 5 bases, with 8 bases sitting between them. Germline V gene sequence: CDR1 LGHNA, CDR2 YSLEER. The CDR3 nucleotides read TGCGCCAGCAGCCAAGTAACATCTACTGAAGCTTTCTTT. As protein: CASSQVTSTEAFF.

This clonotype was detected many times. The rearrangement uses TRBV12-3 or TRBV12-4 and TRBJ2-1; TRBD1 matches at 10 bases. The CDR3 loop spans 16 amino acids. J lost 5 bases, V lost 4 bases, and 8 bases had no gene match. As DNA, the CDR3 is TGTGCCAGCAGTTCCCCACGGGACAGGGGCGACAATGAGCAGTTCTTC. Amino acids: CASSSPRDRGDNEQFF.

The sample holds a few counts of this clonotype. V gene TRBV29-1 combines with J gene TRBJ2-3; D remains ambiguous. The CDR3 length is 14 residues. V was pared by 0 bases and J by 2 bases, with 9 bases between. Germline V CDR1 and CDR2: SQVTM, ANQGSEA. CDR3 bases: TGCAGCGTTGAAGACGGATTATTCACAGATACGCAGTATTTT. This sequence encodes CSVEDGLFTDTQYF.

This clonotype has just a few counts. V and J are TRBV29-1 and TRBJ1-1; unclear D gene. The CDR3 runs to 12 residues. V was clipped by 0 bases and J by 8 bases, with 10 bases between them. CDR1 SQVTM and CDR2 ANQGSEA come from the germline V gene. This chain's CDR3 is CSVEDVVSEAFF. DNA for the CDR3: TGCAGCGTTGAAGATGTTGTGTCGGAAGCTTTCTTT.

Only a few counts were recorded for this clonotype. The rearrangement joins TRBV29-1 to TRBJ2-7, with D unresolved. The V end was cut by 3 bases, the J end by 1 base, with 7 bases between. Germline loops: CDR1 SQVTM, CDR2 ANQGSEA. This CDR3 has 12 residues. The CDR3 is CSVEGTSYEQYF. CDR3 in DNA: TGCAGCGTTGAGGGCACATCCTACGAGCAGTACTTC.

This clonotype was observed at least ten times. V gene TRBV28 combines with J gene TRBJ2-7; 7 nucleotides line up with TRBD1. This CDR3 is 15 amino acids long. The germline V gene encodes CDR1 MDHEN and CDR2 SYDVKM. J was trimmed by 2 bases and V by 4 bases; bases with no gene match: 8. CDR3 sequence: CASSSTGTAPYEQYF. The CDR3 DNA sequence: TGTGCCAGCAGTTCCACCGGGACAGCACCCTACGAGCAGTACTTC.

This clonotype was counted between two and nine times. A much bigger clone sits one base away, suggesting this may be a read error. This chain joins TRBV12-3 or TRBV12-4 and TRBJ1-1; unclear D gene. The CDR3 totals 16 residues. V was clipped by 8 bases and J by 2 bases, with 21 bases between them. The CDR3 reads CASGPALTPSNTEAFF. The CDR3 region has the DNA TGTGCCAGCGGTCCCGCACTGACACCCTCTAACACTGAAGCTTTCTTT.

This clonotype was observed at least ten times. This rearrangement joins TRBV20-1 to TRBJ2-7; tentatively, D is TRBD1 (5 bases). V shed 6 bases and J shed 2 bases, with 8 bases lying between them. The CDR3 consists of 11 residues. Per germline, CDR1 DFQATT and CDR2 SNEGSKA (reference sequence). The CDR3 loop is CSAPTAYEQYF. In nucleotides, the CDR3 is TGCAGTGCGCCGACAGCCTACGAGCAGTACTTC.

This clonotype was seen repeatedly, ten times or more. The V and J genes are TRBV2 and TRBJ2-7; 10 nucleotides agree with TRBD1. Germline V CDR1 and CDR2: SNHLY, FYNNEI. With V trimmed by 6 bases and J by 3 bases, 2 bases remained unmatched. This CDR3 contains 13 residues. The CDR3 loop reads CASRGTGDYEQYF. CDR3 in DNA: TGTGCCAGCAGGGGGACAGGGGACTACGAGCAGTACTTC.

This clonotype has a count of ten or more. The genes are TRBV5-8 and TRBJ1-1; a weak D match, TRBD1 (5 bases). The germline V gene encodes CDR1 SGHTS and CDR2 YDEGEE. Trimming stripped 0 bases from V and 1 base from J, with 13 bases between. The CDR3 consists of 16 residues. The CDR3 DNA reads as TGTGCCAGCAGCTTGGCCGGGGGACGGACGAACACTGAAGCTTTCTTT. This gives the protein CASSLAGGRTNTEAFF.

The chain has TRBV29-1 and TRBJ1-2; D not resolved. V was clipped by 3 bases and J by 0 bases, with 8 bases between them. The germline V gene encodes CDR1 SQVTM and CDR2 ANQGSEA. CDR3 size: 13 residues. The chain's CDR3 is CSVDEQSNYGYTF. CDR3 nucleotides: TGCAGCGTTGATGAACAGTCTAACTATGGCTACACCTTC.

At least ten counts were recorded for this clonotype. V and J are TRBV7-8 and TRBJ2-2; 9 bases match TRBD2. CDR1 and CDR2 from the germline V gene are SGHVS and FQNEAQ. V lost 10 bases to trimming and J lost 6 bases; unmatched junction nucleotides: 15. This CDR3 is 16 amino acids long. For the CDR3, the DNA is TGTGCCACCAATGACCCCGGGACTAGCATTCCCGGGGAGCTGTTTTTT. Its translation is CATNDPGTSIPGELFF.

In this sample, this clonotype turned up many times. The gene calls are TRBV3-1 and TRBJ1-6; 8 bases line up with TRBD1. With 5 bases clipped from V and 10 bases from J, the junction kept 7 bases outside the gene matches. Germline loops: CDR1 LGHDT, CDR2 YNNKEL (reference sequence). The CDR3 has 14 amino acids. This chain's CDR3 is CASSYGQGRSPLHF. CDR3 DNA: TGTGCCAGCAGCTACGGACAGGGACGCTCACCCCTCCACTTT.

This clonotype occurred a few times. The chain has TRBV5-1 and TRBJ2-7; 9 positions match TRBD2. The ends lost 4 bases at V and 10 bases at J; junction bases unmatched: 15. Germline V gene lookup returns CDR1 SGHRS and CDR2 YFSETQ. The length of the CDR3 is 15 residues. In nucleotides, the CDR3 is TGCGCCAGCAGCCCAATGACCGGGACTAGCCGCCGACAGTACTTC. Translating it yields CASSPMTGTSRRQYF.

This clonotype was found many times. This chain uses TRBV30 with TRBJ1-2; D call uncertain. Trimming removed 2 bases from V and 4 bases from J, with 11 bases in between. CDR1 and CDR2 from the germline V gene are GTSNPN and SVGIG (reference sequence). The CDR3 contains 13 residues. The CDR3 DNA follows: TGTGCCTGGAGTTATACAGAAGTCTATGGCTACACCTTC. This gives the protein CAWSYTEVYGYTF. The full variable domain, with the rest looked up from reference TRBV30 and TRBJ1-2, is SQTIHQWPATLVQPVGSPLSLECTVEGTSNPNLYWYRQAAGRGLQLLFYSVGIGQISSEVPQNLSASRPQDRQFILSSKKLLLSDSGFYLCAWSYTEVYGYTFGSGTRLTVV.

This clonotype was observed a few times. This may arise from a read error, as a much more abundant clone is one base away. The CDR3 end shows no conserved phenylalanine or tryptophan, and so a read error is likely. In nucleotides, the CDR3 is TGTGCCAGCAGGTCCGGGGCCGGTAGGAGCACTGAAGCTTTCCTT. Protein: CASRSGAGRSTEAFL. The V gene is TRBV28, the J gene TRBJ1-1, with a possible D match to TRBD1 (5 bases). Germline V CDR1 and CDR2: MDHEN, SYDVKM. The CDR3 loop spans 15 amino acids. V gave up 6 bases and J gave up 4 bases, with 18 bases separating them.

In its sample, this clonotype was seen many times. This sequence joins TRBV5-1 and TRBJ1-1, with D unclear. Germline V gene sequence: CDR1 SGHRS, CDR2 YFSETQ. V lost 0 bases to trimming and J lost 3 bases, with 9 bases between them. There are 14 residues in the CDR3. This CDR3 reads CASSLGPLDTEAFF. The CDR3 region has the DNA TGCGCCAGCAGCTTGGGACCGCTGGACACTGAAGCTTTCTTT.

The table lists this clonotype with a few counts. The rearrangement links TRBV11-2 to TRBJ1-3, with D possibly TRBD1 on 6 matching bases. Germline values: CDR1 SGHAT, CDR2 FQNNGV. The CDR3 has 16 amino acids. Between the trimmed V and J ends, which lost 5 bases and 0 bases, there was a span of 14 bases. The CDR3 here is CASSPIRGPSGNTIYF. The CDR3, as DNA: TGTGCCAGCAGCCCCATCAGGGGCCCCTCTGGAAACACCATATATTTT. Based on the CDR3 plus reference TRBV11-2 and TRBJ1-3, the full variable domain is EAGVAQSPRYKIIEKRQSVAFWCNPISGHATLYWYQQILGQGPKLLIQFQNNGVVDDSQLPKDRFSAERLKGVDSTLKIQPAKLEDSAVYLCASSPIRGPSGNTIYFGEGSWLTVV.

This clonotype was seen once. This chain connects TRBV19 to TRBJ1-4; 7 bases are shared with TRBD1. The germline gives CDR1 LNHDA, CDR2 SQIVND (reference sequence). The CDR3 is 16 amino acids. The ends lost 5 bases at V and 3 bases at J; junction bases unmatched: 9. CDR3 sequence reads: CASSRKRTGANEKLFF. The CDR3 region has the DNA TGTGCCAGTAGTCGCAAACGGACAGGCGCTAATGAAAAACTGTTTTTT.

The sample holds many counts of this clonotype. The chain recombines TRBV19 with TRBJ1-2; TRBD1 might be the D (5 bases). The CDR3 spans 16 residues. From germline, CDR1 is LNHDA and CDR2 SQIVND (reference sequence). V dropped 5 bases and J dropped 3 bases, with 19 bases sitting between them. CDR3 in DNA: TGTGCCAGTAGTCCCGGGACGACGCGGGTCTACTATGGCTACACCTTC. As protein: CASSPGTTRVYYGYTF.

In its sample, this clonotype was seen many times. The chain joins TRBV20-1 to TRBJ2-7; 9 bases fit TRBD1. The V gene's germline CDR1 is DFQATT and CDR2 SNEGSKA (reference sequence). Losses at the gene ends were 6 bases for V and 6 bases for J; bases not matched to a gene: 12. The CDR3 length is 14 residues. The CDR3 DNA reads TGCAGTGCCGTCCGGGACAGGGACCTGTTCGAGCAGTACTTC. Protein product: CSAVRDRDLFEQYF.

This clonotype appeared many times. This chain joins TRBV27 and TRBJ1-1; D is unresolved. V lost 0 bases and J 1 base, leaving 9 bases between the germline ends. The CDR3 has 15 amino acids. CDR1 and CDR2 from the germline V gene are MNHEY and SMNVEV (reference sequence). The CDR3: CASSLSPDPNTEAFF. CDR3 coding DNA: TGTGCCAGCAGTTTATCGCCGGACCCGAACACTGAAGCTTTCTTT.

This clonotype was observed a few times. The J gene is TRBJ2-2, the V gene TRBV7-9; D remains ambiguous. The CDR3 contains 14 residues. V lost 3 bases, J lost 6 bases, and 11 bases lay in between. The germline CDR1 and CDR2 sequences are SEHNR and FQNEAQ (reference sequence). Here the CDR3 reads CASSLGISPGELFF. The CDR3 DNA reads TGTGCCAGCAGCTTGGGTATATCGCCCGGGGAGCTGTTTTTT.

This clonotype was counted many times. The chain has TRBV15 and TRBJ2-3, with 13 bases matching TRBD2. Trimming cost V 4 bases and J 5 bases; bases outside gene matches: 9. CDR1 is LNHNV, CDR2 YYDKDF, per germline (reference sequence). The CDR3 is made up of 17 amino acids. The CDR3 is CATSTSTSGRAGDTQYF. The CDR3 DNA reads as TGTGCCACCAGCACCAGTACTAGCGGGAGGGCAGGAGATACGCAGTATTTT. Filled out from reference TRBV15 and TRBJ2-3, the complete variable domain reads DAMVIQNPRYQVTQFGKPVTLSCSQTLNHNVMYWYQQKSSQAPKLLFHYYDKDFNNEADTPDNFQSRRPNTSFCFLDIRSPGLGDTAMYLCATSTSTSGRAGDTQYFGPGTRLTVL.

This chain uses TRBV20-1 with TRBJ2-3; D gene unclear. Germline CDR1 DFQATT, CDR2 SNEGSKA (reference sequence). The CDR3 spans 10 residues. V dropped 3 bases and J dropped 6 bases, with 4 bases sitting between them. DNA of the CDR3: TGCAGTGCTAGCCGCGATACGCAGTATTTT. Encoded protein: CSASRDTQYF.

This clonotype has just one count. CDR3 bases: TGTGCCAGCAGCCCGTGGGCTAGCGGGGGCTCCTACAATGAGCAGTTCTTC. It codes for CASSPWASGGSYNEQFF. V is TRBV7-2 and J is TRBJ2-1, with 10 bases that match TRBD2. The CDR3 covers 17 residues. The J segment lost 0 bases and the V segment lost 5 bases, leaving 7 bases of the junction unmatched. Looked up from germline, CDR1 is SGHTA and CDR2 is FQGNSA.